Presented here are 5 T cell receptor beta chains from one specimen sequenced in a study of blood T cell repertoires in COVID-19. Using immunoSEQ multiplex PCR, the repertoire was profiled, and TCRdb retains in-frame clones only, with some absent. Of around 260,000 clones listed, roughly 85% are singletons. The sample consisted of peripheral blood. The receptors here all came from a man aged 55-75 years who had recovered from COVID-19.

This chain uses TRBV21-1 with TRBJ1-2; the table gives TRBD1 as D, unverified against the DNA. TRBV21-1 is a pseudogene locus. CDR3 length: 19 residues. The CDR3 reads CASSKVKGTDRGANYGYTF. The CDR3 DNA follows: TGTGCCAGCAGCAAAGTTAAGGGGACCGACAGGGGAGCTAACTATGGCTACACCTTC.

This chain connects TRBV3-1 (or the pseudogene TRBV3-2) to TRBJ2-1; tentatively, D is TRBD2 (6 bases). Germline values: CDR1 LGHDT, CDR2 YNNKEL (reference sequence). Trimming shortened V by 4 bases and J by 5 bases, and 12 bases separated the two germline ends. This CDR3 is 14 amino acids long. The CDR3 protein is CASSPTAGNNEQFF. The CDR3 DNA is TGTGCCAGCAGCCCGACGGCGGGAAACAATGAGCAGTTCTTC.

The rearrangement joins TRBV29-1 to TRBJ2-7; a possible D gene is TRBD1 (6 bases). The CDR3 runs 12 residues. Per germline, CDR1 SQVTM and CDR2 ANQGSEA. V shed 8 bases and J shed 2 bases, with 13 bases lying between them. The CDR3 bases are TGCAGCATTATCAGGGGTACCTACGAGCAGTACTTC. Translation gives CSIIRGTYEQYF.

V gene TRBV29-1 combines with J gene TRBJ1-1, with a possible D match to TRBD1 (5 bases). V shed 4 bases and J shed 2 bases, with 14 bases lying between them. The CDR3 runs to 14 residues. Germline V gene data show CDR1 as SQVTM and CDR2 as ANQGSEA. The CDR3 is CSVGASGVNTEAFF. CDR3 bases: TGCAGCGTTGGGGCCTCGGGGGTAAACACTGAAGCTTTCTTT.

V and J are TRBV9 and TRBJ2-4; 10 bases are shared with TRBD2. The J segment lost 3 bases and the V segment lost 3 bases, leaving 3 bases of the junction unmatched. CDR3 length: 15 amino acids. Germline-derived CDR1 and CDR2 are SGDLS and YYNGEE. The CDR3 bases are TGTGCCAGCAGCGGGACTAGCGGTAACAAAAACATTCAGTACTTC. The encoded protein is CASSGTSGNKNIQYF.